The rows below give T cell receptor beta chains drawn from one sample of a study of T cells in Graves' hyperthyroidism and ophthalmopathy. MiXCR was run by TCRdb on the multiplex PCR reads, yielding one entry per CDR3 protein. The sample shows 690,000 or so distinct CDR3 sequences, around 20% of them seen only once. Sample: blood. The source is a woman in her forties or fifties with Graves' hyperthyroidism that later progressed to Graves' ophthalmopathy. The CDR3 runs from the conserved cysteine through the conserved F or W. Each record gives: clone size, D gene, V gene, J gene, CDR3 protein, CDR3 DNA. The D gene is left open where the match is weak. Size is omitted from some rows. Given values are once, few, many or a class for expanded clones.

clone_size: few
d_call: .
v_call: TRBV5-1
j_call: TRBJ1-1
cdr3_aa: CASSLAGEWMNTEAFF
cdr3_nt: TGCGCCAGCAGCTTGGCCGGAGAGTGGATGAACACTGAAGCTTTCTTT

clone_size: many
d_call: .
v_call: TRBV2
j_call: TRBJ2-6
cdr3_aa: CASSVRGTLAYGANVLTF
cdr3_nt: TGTGCCAGCAGTGTTCGGGGGACTCTTGCTTATGGGGCCAACGTCCTGACTTTC

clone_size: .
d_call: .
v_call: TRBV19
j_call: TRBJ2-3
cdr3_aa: CATSELAADTQYF
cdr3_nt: TGTGCCACTTCGGAGTTGGCGGCAGATACGCAGTATTTT

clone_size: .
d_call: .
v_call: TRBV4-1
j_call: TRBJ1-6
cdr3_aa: CASSLKVGANSPLHF
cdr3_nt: TGCGCCAGCAGCTTAAAGGTCGGAGCAAATTCACCCCTCCACTTT

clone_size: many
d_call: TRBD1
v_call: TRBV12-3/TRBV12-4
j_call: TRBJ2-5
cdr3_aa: CASRSGQGGTQYF
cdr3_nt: TGTGCCAGCAGGTCGGGACAGGGGGGGACCCAGTACTTC

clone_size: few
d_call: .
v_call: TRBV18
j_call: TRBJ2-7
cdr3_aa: CASSSLALKPYEQYF
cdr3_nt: TGTGCCAGCAGCTCACTAGCCTTGAAACCCTACGAGCAGTACTTC

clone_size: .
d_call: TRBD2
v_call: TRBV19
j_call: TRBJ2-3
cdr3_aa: CATDEGLAGPSGTDTQYF
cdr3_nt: TGTGCCACCGACGAGGGACTAGCGGGCCCCTCGGGCACAGATACGCAGTATTTT

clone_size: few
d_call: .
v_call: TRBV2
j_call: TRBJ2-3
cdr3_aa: CASSPLLLTDTQYF
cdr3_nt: TGTGCCAGCAGTCCTCTATTACTCACAGATACGCAGTATTTT

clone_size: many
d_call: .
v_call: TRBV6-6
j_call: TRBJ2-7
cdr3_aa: CASSYSTPRDEQYF
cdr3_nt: TGTGCCAGCAGTTACTCGACCCCCCGGGACGAGCAGTACTTC

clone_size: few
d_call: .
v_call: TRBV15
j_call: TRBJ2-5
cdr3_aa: CATSRARETQYF
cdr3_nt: TGTGCCACCAGCAGAGCCCGGGAGACCCAGTACTTC

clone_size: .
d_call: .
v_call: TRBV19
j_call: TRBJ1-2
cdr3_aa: CASKGGLDYGYTF
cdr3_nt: TGTGCCAGTAAGGGGGGCCTGGACTATGGCTACACCTTC

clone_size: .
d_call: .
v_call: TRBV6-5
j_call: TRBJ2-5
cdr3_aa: CASSYSRAGSFLEETQYF
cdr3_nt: TGTGCCAGCAGTTACTCGCGGGCAGGATCCTTCCTTGAAGAGACCCAGTACTTC

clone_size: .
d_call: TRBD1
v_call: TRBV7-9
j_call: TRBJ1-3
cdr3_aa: CASSLEGQNGNTIYF
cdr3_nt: TGTGCCAGCAGCTTAGAGGGACAGAATGGAAACACCATATATTTT

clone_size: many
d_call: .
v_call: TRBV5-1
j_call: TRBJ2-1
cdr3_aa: CASSLLYNEQFF
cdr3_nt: TGCGCCAGCAGCTTGCTATACAATGAGCAGTTCTTC

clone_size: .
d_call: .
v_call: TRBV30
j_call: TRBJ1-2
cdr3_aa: CAWSLAGTGGYTF
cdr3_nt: TGTGCCTGGAGTTTGGCAGGGACCGGTGGCTACACCTTC

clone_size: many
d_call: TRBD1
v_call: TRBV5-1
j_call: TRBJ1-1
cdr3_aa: CASSFEGAAEAFF
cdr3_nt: TGCGCCAGCAGCTTCGAGGGGGCGGCTGAAGCTTTCTTT

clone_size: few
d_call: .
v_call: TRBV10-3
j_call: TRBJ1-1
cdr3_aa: CAISELRGDTEAFF
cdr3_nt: TGTGCCATCAGTGAGTTAAGGGGTGACACTGAAGCTTTCTTT

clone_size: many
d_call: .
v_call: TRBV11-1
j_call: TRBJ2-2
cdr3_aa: CASSPGTATGELFF
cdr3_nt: TGTGCCAGCAGCCCCGGGACCGCGACCGGGGAGCTGTTTTTT

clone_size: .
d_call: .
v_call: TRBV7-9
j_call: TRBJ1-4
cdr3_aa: CASSPPGGGFGEKLFF
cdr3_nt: TGTGCCAGCAGCCCCCCGGGGGGGGGGTTTGGTGAAAAACTGTTTTTT

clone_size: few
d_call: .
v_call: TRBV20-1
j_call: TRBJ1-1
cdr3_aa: CAAHPGGGNTEAFF
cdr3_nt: TGCGCCGCGCACCCGGGGGGGGGAAACACTGAAGCTTTCTTT

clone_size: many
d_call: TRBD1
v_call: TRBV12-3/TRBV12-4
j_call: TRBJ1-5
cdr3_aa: CASSITGGRVGNQPQHF
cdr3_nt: TGTGCCAGCAGTATTACAGGGGGTCGCGTGGGCAATCAGCCCCAGCATTTT

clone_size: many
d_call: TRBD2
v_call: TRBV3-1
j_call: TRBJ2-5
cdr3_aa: CASSHRTRLEETQYF
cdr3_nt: TGTGCCAGCAGCCACAGGACTAGGCTGGAAGAGACCCAGTACTTC

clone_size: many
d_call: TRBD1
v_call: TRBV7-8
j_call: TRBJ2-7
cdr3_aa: CASSSSLTGTREQYF
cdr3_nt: TGTGCCAGCAGCTCCTCTTTGACAGGGACCCGGGAGCAGTACTTC

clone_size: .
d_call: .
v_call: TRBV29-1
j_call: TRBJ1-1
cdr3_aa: CSVVLPEAFF
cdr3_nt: TGCAGCGTCGTCCTTCCTGAAGCTTTCTTT

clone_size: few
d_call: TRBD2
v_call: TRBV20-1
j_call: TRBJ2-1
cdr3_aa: CSAWTTGGLSNEQFF
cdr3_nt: TGCAGTGCTTGGACCACGGGGGGGCTCTCGAATGAGCAGTTCTTC

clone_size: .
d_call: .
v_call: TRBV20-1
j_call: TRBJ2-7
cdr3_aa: CSASFRAAYEQYF
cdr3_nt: TGCAGTGCTAGTTTTAGGGCGGCCTACGAGCAGTACTTC

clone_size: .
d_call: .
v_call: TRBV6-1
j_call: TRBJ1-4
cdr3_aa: CASSRAGHEKLFF
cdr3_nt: TGTGCCAGCAGTCGGGCAGGGCATGAAAAACTGTTTTTT

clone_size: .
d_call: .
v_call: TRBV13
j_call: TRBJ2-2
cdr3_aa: CASSPRSKGTGELFF
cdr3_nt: TGTGCCAGCAGCCCACGGTCAAAGGGCACCGGGGAGCTGTTTTTT

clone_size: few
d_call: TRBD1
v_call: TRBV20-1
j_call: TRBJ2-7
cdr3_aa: CSARDGQGQYF
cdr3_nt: TGCAGTGCTAGAGACGGACAGGGGCAGTACTTC

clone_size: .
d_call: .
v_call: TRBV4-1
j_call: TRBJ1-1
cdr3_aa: CASSPQGRNTEAFF
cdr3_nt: TGCGCCAGCAGCCCCCAGGGACGGAACACTGAAGCTTTCTTT

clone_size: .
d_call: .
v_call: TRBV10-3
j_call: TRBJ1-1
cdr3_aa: CAISEYTRRNTEAFF
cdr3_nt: TGTGCCATCAGTGAGTATACCAGACGGAACACTGAAGCTTTCTTT

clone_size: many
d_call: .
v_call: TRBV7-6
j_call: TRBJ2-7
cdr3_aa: CASSLGGASRYEQYF
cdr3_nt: TGTGCCAGCAGCTTAGGGGGGGCCTCAAGGTACGAGCAGTACTTC

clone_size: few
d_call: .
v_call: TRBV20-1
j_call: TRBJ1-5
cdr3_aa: CSAPGLEGNQPQHF
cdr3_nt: TGCAGTGCTCCGGGCCTGGAGGGCAATCAGCCCCAGCATTTT

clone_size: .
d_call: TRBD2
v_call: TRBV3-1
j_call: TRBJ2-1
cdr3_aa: CASSPLTSGGDEQFF
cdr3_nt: TGTGCCAGCAGCCCATTGACTAGCGGGGGGGATGAGCAGTTCTTC

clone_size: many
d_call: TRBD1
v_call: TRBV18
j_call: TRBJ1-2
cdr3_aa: CASSPETGSPYGYTF
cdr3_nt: TGTGCCAGCTCACCAGAGACAGGGAGCCCCTATGGCTACACCTTC

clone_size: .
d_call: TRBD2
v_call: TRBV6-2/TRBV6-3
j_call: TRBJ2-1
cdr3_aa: CASSFRAGGRLQFF
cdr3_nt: TGTGCCAGCAGTTTCAGAGCGGGGGGCCGGTTGCAGTTCTTC

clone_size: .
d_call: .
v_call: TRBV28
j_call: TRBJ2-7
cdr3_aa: CASSLPWGSSYEQYF
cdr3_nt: TGTGCCAGCAGCCTCCCCTGGGGGAGCTCCTACGAGCAGTACTTC

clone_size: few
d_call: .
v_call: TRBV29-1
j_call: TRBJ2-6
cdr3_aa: CSVVLGPYSGANVLTF
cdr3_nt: TGCAGCGTTGTGTTGGGACCCTATTCGGGGGCCAACGTCCTGACTTTC

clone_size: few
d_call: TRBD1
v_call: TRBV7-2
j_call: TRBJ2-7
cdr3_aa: CASSRITGGEQYF
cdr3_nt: TGTGCCAGCAGCCGTATCACAGGGGGTGAGCAGTACTTC

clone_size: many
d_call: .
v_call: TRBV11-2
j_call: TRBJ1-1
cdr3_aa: CASSLFIWSTEAFF
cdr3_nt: TGTGCCAGCAGCTTATTTATTTGGTCCACTGAAGCTTTCTTT

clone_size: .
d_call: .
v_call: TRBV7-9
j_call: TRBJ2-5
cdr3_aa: CASSLVAEGGTQYF
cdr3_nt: TGTGCCAGCAGCTTAGTTGCGGAGGGCGGGACCCAGTACTTC

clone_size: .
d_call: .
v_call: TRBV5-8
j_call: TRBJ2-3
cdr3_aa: CASSLDGGVSDTQYF
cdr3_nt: TGTGCCAGCAGCTTGGATGGAGGGGTCTCAGATACGCAGTATTTT